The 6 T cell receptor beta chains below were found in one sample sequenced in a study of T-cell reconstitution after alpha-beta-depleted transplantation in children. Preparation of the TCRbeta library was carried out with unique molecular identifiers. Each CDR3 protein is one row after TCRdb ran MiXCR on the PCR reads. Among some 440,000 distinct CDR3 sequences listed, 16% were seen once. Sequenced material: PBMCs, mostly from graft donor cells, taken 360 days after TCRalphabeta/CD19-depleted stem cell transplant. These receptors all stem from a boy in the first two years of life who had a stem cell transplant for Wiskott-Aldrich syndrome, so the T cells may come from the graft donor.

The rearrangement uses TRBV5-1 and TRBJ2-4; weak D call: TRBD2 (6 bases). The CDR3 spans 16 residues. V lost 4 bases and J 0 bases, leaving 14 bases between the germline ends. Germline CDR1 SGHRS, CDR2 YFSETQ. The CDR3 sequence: CASSRGSDLAKNIQYF. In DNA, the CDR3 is TGCGCCAGCAGCCGGGGGTCCGACTTAGCCAAAAACATTCAGTACTTC.

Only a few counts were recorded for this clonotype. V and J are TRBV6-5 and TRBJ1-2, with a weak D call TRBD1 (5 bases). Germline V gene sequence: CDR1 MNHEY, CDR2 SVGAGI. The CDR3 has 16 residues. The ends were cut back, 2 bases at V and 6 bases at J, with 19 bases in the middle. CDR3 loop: CASSYRDRAQRDGYTF. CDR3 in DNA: TGTGCCAGCAGTTACCGGGACCGGGCTCAAAGGGATGGCTACACCTTC.

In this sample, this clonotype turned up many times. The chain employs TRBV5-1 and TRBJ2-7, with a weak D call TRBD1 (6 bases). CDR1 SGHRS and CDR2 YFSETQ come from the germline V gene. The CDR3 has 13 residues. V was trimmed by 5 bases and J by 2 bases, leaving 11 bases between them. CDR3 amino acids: CASRPQGTYEQYF. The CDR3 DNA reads TGCGCCAGCAGGCCCCAGGGGACCTACGAGCAGTACTTC. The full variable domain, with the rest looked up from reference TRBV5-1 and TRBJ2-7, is KAGVTQTPRYLIKTRGQQVTLSCSPISGHRSVSWYQQTPGQGLQFLFEYFSETQRNKGNFPGRFSGRQFSNSRSEMNVSTLELGDSALYLCASRPQGTYEQYFGPGTRLTVT.

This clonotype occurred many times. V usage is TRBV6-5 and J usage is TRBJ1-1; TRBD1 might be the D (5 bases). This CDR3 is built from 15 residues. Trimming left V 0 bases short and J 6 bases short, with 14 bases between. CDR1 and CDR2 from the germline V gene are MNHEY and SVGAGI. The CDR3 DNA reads TGTGCCAGCAGTTACTCGAGGGGAAGTGAAGCTGAAGCTTTCTTT. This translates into CASSYSRGSEAEAFF.

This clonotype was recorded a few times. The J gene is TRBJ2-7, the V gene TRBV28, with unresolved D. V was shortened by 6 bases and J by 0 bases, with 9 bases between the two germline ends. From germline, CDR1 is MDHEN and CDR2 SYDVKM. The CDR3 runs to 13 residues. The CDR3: CASSYIFSYEQYF. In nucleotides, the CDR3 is TGTGCCAGCAGCTATATTTTCTCCTACGAGCAGTACTTC.

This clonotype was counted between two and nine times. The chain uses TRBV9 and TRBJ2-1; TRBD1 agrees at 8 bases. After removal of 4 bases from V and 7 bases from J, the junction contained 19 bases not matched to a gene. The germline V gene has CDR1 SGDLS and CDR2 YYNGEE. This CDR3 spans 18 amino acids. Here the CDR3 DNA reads TGTGCCAGCAGCCATAGGGGGATGGACAGGGCGGCAGGTAATGAGCAGTTCTTC. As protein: CASSHRGMDRAAGNEQFF.